A single sample is the source of the 2 T cell receptor beta chains below, sequenced in a study of Ad26.COV2.S vaccination and SARS-CoV-2 variants. Treatment here: about 20 received Ad26.COV2.S at low or high dose, single or two shots; 5 received placebo; per-sample allocation not given. Day 63 after the first injection of vaccine or placebo was the sampling time. Generated by immunoSEQ multiplex PCR, the TCRdb table keeps only in-frame clones and is missing some. This table holds around 400,000 clones, about nine tenths found once. The input for sequencing was peripheral blood, taken in a trial of Ad26.COV2.S vaccine versus placebo. The receptors come from a person between 18 and 65 years old who received the Ad26.COV2.S COVID-19 vaccine or a placebo.

The genes are TRBV9 and TRBJ2-6; D possibly corresponds to TRBD1 (6 bases). Between the trimmed V and J ends, which lost 0 bases and 2 bases, there was a span of 6 bases. CDR3 length: 15 amino acids. The germline V gene has CDR1 SGDLS and CDR2 YYNGEE. This CDR3 is CASSVGQAGANVLTF. CDR3 coding DNA: TGTGCCAGCAGCGTAGGACAGGCTGGGGCCAACGTCCTGACTTTC.

CDR3 nucleotide sequence: TGTGCCAGCAGCTTGTCTTTGAGGAGTGAGACCCAGTACTTC. Translating gives CASSLSLRSETQYF. This chain uses TRBV5-4 with TRBJ2-5; D uncertain. This CDR3 contains 14 residues. Germline V lookup: CDR1 SGHNT, CDR2 YYREEE (reference sequence). V shed 1 base and J shed 5 bases, with 12 bases lying between them.